The clone carrying this T cell receptor beta chain appeared many times. Its target is not known. The record originates from a study of T cells after yellow fever vaccination. Conversion of TCR transcripts into cDNA relied on 5'RACE template switching, which added a universal primer site and UMIs. TCRdb processed the 5' RACE reads anew with MiXCR; each CDR3 protein has one entry. This sample has approximately 550,000 distinct CDR3 sequences, with roughly a fifth found just once. Study conclusions and caveats: Clonotypes found in both CD4 and CD8 compartments made up a small share. Researchers report a weaker secondary response that nonetheless peaked faster, day 5 versus 15.

Source: PBMCs, taken 15 days after the yellow fever booster vaccination. This TCR came from a man younger than 40 who received the YFV17D yellow fever vaccine.

CDR3 sequence: CSASTGTGNNEQFF. CDR3 nucleotide sequence: TGCAGTGCCTCCACGGGGACAGGGAACAATGAGCAGTTCTTC. The chain couples TRBV20-1 to TRBJ2-1, with 9 bases fitting TRBD1. CDR3 length: 14 amino acids. Germline V lookup: CDR1 DFQATT, CDR2 SNEGSKA (reference sequence). V lost 6 bases to trimming and J lost 5 bases; unmatched junction nucleotides: 8.